This entry is about one T cell receptor beta chain. Its cognate antigen is unknown. This sample stems from a study of cytotoxic CD8 clonotypes in ibrutinib-treated CLL. Across the whole study: Sequencing produced an average of around 250,000 productive templates and under 95,000 productive rearrangements per sample.

Study-wide findings and caveats: There were differences in sampling times between sustained-remission and progressing patients. Under treatment, the uncommon public clonotypes either contracted or remained stable.

Germline V gene lookup returns CDR1 GTSNPN and CDR2 SVGIG (reference sequence). The length of the CDR3 is 13 residues. V was cut by 5 bases and J by 5 bases, with 16 bases left in between. Depths of 1 in 200,000 to 1 in 1 million T cells were the sequencing target. Generated by immunoSEQ multiplex PCR, the TCRdb table keeps only in-frame clones and is missing some. The profile shows some 200,000 clones, over 65% of them singletons. The chain has TRBV30 and TRBJ2-7, with D perhaps TRBD2 (6 bases). The TCR comes from a human donor with chronic lymphocytic leukemia. Material: PBMCs, obtained after 12 months of ibrutinib treatment. In nucleotides, the CDR3 is TGTGCCTGGGCGGCCAGGAGGGGTCACGAGCAGTACTTC. The encoded protein is CAWAARRGHEQYF.